This record covers a single TCR beta chain. There are 13 residues in the CDR3. Trimming stripped 3 bases from V and 4 bases from J, with 9 bases between. Germline V gene sequence: CDR1 SGDLS, CDR2 YYNGEE. This record belongs to a study of T cell changes during pregnancy in multiple sclerosis. The method was immunoSEQ multiplex PCR; TCRdb's version includes in-frame clones alone and lacks a portion of them. The data contain about 32,000 clones, roughly 87% of them singletons. Here the sequenced sample was CD8+ T cells from peripheral blood mononuclear cells, taken in the second trimester of pregnancy. The TCR comes from a female donor with multiple sclerosis, enrolled in a pregnancy study. The V and J genes are TRBV9 and TRBJ2-3; TRBD1 might be the D (5 bases). The CDR3 DNA reads TGTGCCAGCAGCGAGGGGCAGGCAGATACGCAGTATTTT. Encoded protein: CASSEGQADTQYF.